A selection of T cell receptor beta chains follows, all from one sample in a study of cytomegalovirus exposure and HLA in healthy donors. Sequencing used immunoSEQ multiplex PCR; TCRdb keeps in-frame clones, though not all of them. The table has 110,000 or so clones, more than 70% seen once. The sequencing sample was made of PBMCs. These TCRs come from a man between 18 and 35 years old in good health and CMV-seronegative. Both conserved end residues are part of each CDR3. D genes are given only for firm matches. Clone size is shown for a subset of rows, as once, few, many or a class of expanded clone.

v_call	j_call	d_call	clone_size	cdr3_aa	cdr3_nt
TRBV4-2	TRBJ2-2	TRBD2	-	CASSQVNSGGFRDTGELFF	TGTGCCAGCAGCCAAGTGAATAGCGGGGGGTTTCGGGACACCGGGGAGCTGTTTTTT
TRBV25-1	TRBJ1-1	-	-	CASSAVPNTEAFF	TGTGCCAGCAGTGCGGTCCCGAACACTGAAGCTTTCTTT
TRBV7-2	TRBJ2-7	TRBD2	-	CASSLVVAGGGSYEQYF	TGTGCCAGCAGCTTAGTGGTGGCGGGGGGAGGGTCCTACGAGCAGTACTTC
TRBV30	TRBJ1-3	TRBD1	-	CAWSRDRHSTGNTIYF	TGTGCCTGGAGTCGGGACAGGCATAGTACTGGAAACACCATATATTTT
TRBV19	TRBJ2-7	-	few	CASSIDLTYEQYF	TGTGCCAGTAGTATAGACTTAACCTACGAGCAGTACTTC
TRBV2	TRBJ2-3	TRBD1	-	CASSREGATTDTQYF	TGTGCCAGCAGCCGAGAGGGGGCGACGACAGATACGCAGTATTTT
TRBV7-8	TRBJ1-2	TRBD1	-	CASSLARQGANNYGYTF	TGTGCCAGCAGCTTAGCCAGACAGGGGGCGAATAACTATGGCTACACCTTC
TRBV27	TRBJ2-7	TRBD1	-	CASSLSTGGSYEQYF	TGTGCCAGCAGTTTATCGACAGGGGGATCCTACGAGCAGTACTTC
TRBV5-1	TRBJ1-2	-	-	CASSLAAGAPYGYTF	TGCGCCAGCAGCTTGGCTGCAGGGGCCCCCTATGGCTACACCTTC
TRBV5-1	TRBJ2-1	TRBD1	once	CASKQEWTGGYNEQFF	TGCGCCAGCAAGCAGGAGTGGACAGGGGGATACAATGAGCAGTTCTTC
TRBV30	TRBJ2-4	TRBD1	-	CAWSRQGAEDIQYF	TGTGCCTGGAGCCGACAGGGGGCAGAAGACATTCAGTACTTC
TRBV12-5	TRBJ2-7	TRBD1	-	CASGLGNRGEQYF	TGTGCTAGTGGTTTGGGGAACAGGGGCGAGCAGTACTTC
TRBV5-4	TRBJ2-1	TRBD2	-	CASTLGGAYNEQFF	TGTGCCAGCACCCTGGGGGGGGCCTACAATGAGCAGTTCTTC
TRBV7-9	TRBJ2-1	-	-	CASSRRGQTNEQFF	TGTGCCAGCAGCCGACGAGGACAGACAAATGAGCAGTTCTTC
TRBV10-2	TRBJ2-7	-	-	CAGSVGANSYEQYF	TGCGCCGGAAGTGTCGGAGCAAACTCCTACGAGCAGTACTTC
TRBV5-1	TRBJ1-1	-	-	CASSRTTPPMNTEAFF	TGCGCCAGCAGCCGTACCACTCCGCCCATGAACACTGAAGCTTTCTTT
TRBV2	TRBJ2-3	-	-	CASTGETDTQYF	TGTGCCAGCACGGGGGAGACAGATACGCAGTATTTT